The 26 T cell receptor beta chains presented below share a single source sample, sequenced in a study of CD8 T cells in ankylosing spondylitis. One entry per CDR3 protein results from TCRdb running MiXCR on the 5' RACE reads. Here the sample spans about 240,000 distinct CDR3 sequences, roughly 8.6% being singletons. Sequences were obtained from blood, either unsorted or a sorted T cell fraction (not recorded which). The receptors derive from a male donor with ankylosing spondylitis or in good health (not recorded which).

This clonotype appeared many times. The V gene is TRBV6-1, the J gene TRBJ1-2, with 7 bases fitting TRBD1. Germline assignment: CDR1 MNHNS and CDR2 SASEGT. This CDR3 spans 15 amino acids. The V segment lost 5 bases and the J segment 7 bases; nucleotides outside the gene matches: 13. The CDR3 loop reads CASSTSPGTAPGYTF. CDR3 DNA sequence: TGTGCCAGCAGTACATCTCCTGGGACAGCTCCTGGCTACACCTTC.

In this sample, this clonotype turned up a few times. This chain uses TRBV7-2 with TRBJ2-7, with 12 bases matching TRBD2. This CDR3 region has 15 residues. CDR1 SGHTA and CDR2 FQGNSA come from the germline V gene. The ends lost 5 bases at V and 7 bases at J; junction bases unmatched: 9. CDR3 residues: CASSLLAGGRGEQYF. The CDR3 DNA sequence: TGTGCCAGCAGCCTACTAGCGGGAGGACGAGGAGAGCAGTACTTC.

This clonotype was seen at least ten times. The V call is TRBV27, the J call TRBJ2-3; tentatively, D is TRBD2 (5 bases). Germline assignment: CDR1 MNHEY and CDR2 SMNVEV (reference sequence). The CDR3 is 16 residues long. Deletions cut 2 bases from V and 1 base from J, with 13 bases between. CDR3 in amino acids: CASSLGEMVGTDTQYF. The DNA of the CDR3 is TGTGCCAGCAGTTTAGGGGAGATGGTCGGCACAGATACGCAGTATTTT.

V usage is TRBV5-5 and J usage is TRBJ2-5; D tentatively reads TRBD1 or TRBD2 (6 bases each). Trimming removed 0 bases from V and 4 bases from J, with 16 bases in between. CDR1 is SGHKS and CDR2 is YYEKEE in the germline V gene (reference sequence). The CDR3 runs 16 residues. Here the CDR3 DNA reads TGTGCCAGCAGCTTGGACGGGGGCAGGGTACGAGAGACCCAGTACTTC. It is translated as CASSLDGGRVRETQYF.

This clonotype has a count of ten or more. The rearrangement joins TRBV5-1 to TRBJ2-1, with D possibly matching TRBD2 (6 bases). The CDR3 consists of 15 residues. V was trimmed by 4 bases and J by 3 bases, leaving 14 bases between them. CDR1 and CDR2 (germline): SGHRS, YFSETQ. The CDR3: CASSLGGGIYNEQFF. The CDR3 region has the DNA TGCGCCAGCAGCCTGGGCGGCGGGATCTACAATGAGCAGTTCTTC.

This clonotype was seen many times. This chain connects TRBV6-5 to TRBJ1-2; D may be TRBD1 (6 bases). This CDR3 has 17 residues. Trimming took off 0 bases at V and 7 bases at J, with 21 bases between the two ends. The germline CDR1 and CDR2 sequences are MNHEY and SVGAGI. Written as DNA, the CDR3 is TGTGCCAGCAGTTACTCCCCTACCAGAGGACAGCTTCGTGGCTACACCTTC. Residues: CASSYSPTRGQLRGYTF.

Ten or more counts support this clonotype. The V gene is TRBV12-3 or TRBV12-4, the J gene TRBJ2-2, with 7 bases aligning to TRBD1. With V trimmed by 4 bases and J by 4 bases, 0 bases remained unmatched. The CDR3 extends over 13 amino acids. This chain's CDR3 is CASSWDSTGELFF. CDR3 coding DNA: TGTGCCAGCAGTTGGGACAGCACCGGGGAGCTGTTTTTT.

The chain links TRBV3-1 to TRBJ2-1; 14 nucleotides line up with TRBD2. With V trimmed by 10 bases and J by 3 bases, 17 bases remained unmatched. CDR1 and CDR2 (germline): LGHDT, YNNKEL (reference sequence). The CDR3 sequence is 19 residues long. The CDR3 DNA is TGTGCCACCTCCCAAGCCCTACTCGGGACTAGCGGGAGCTACAATGAGCAGTTCTTC. Translating it yields CATSQALLGTSGSYNEQFF.

This clonotype has at least ten counts. V usage is TRBV4-1 and J usage is TRBJ2-5; TRBD1 is a possible D gene (6 bases). This CDR3 contains 19 residues. CDR1 and CDR2 (germline): MGHRA, YSYEKL. The ends were cut back, 0 bases at V and 0 bases at J, with 20 bases in the middle. CDR3 sequence reads: CASSQDGVGLDSYQETQYF. The CDR3 bases are TGCGCCAGCAGCCAAGATGGGGTCGGGTTGGACAGTTACCAAGAGACCCAGTACTTC.

This clonotype has ten or more counts. The CDR3 loop reads CASSLEREGWEQFF. DNA of the CDR3: TGTGCCAGCAGTTTAGAGCGGGAGGGCTGGGAGCAGTTCTTC. The rearrangement joins TRBV12-3 or TRBV12-4 to TRBJ2-1; 10 nucleotides align to TRBD2. J was trimmed by 10 bases and V by 1 base; bases with no gene match: 4. The length of the CDR3 is 14 residues.

This chain joins TRBV3-2 and TRBJ2-3; the table's D call TRBD1 went unverified against the DNA. TRBV3-2 is flagged as a pseudogene. The CDR3 loop spans 13 amino acids. The DNA of the CDR3 is TGTGCCTGCAGTGGACAGAGCACAGATACGCAGTATTTT. Encoded protein: CACSGQSTDTQYF.

In its sample, this clonotype was seen many times. The rearrangement uses TRBV7-9 and TRBJ2-3, with 10 bases that match TRBD2. The CDR3 has 16 residues. Germline V lookup: CDR1 SEHNR, CDR2 FQNEAQ (reference sequence). J was trimmed by 1 base and V by 4 bases; bases with no gene match: 5. The CDR3 reads CASSYGLAGGTDTQYF. CDR3 sequence (DNA): TGTGCCAGCAGCTACGGGCTAGCGGGGGGCACAGATACGCAGTATTTT.

This clonotype was counted ten times or more. This chain connects TRBV5-1 to TRBJ2-7; TRBD2 matches at 8 bases. The CDR3 consists of 15 residues. V lost 0 bases, J lost 2 bases, and 4 bases stayed unmatched. Per germline, CDR1 SGHRS and CDR2 YFSETQ. The CDR3 bases are TGCGCCAGCAGCTTGGCCGCGGGAGGCACCTACGAGCAGTACTTC. The encoded protein is CASSLAAGGTYEQYF. The full variable domain, rest sourced from reference TRBV5-1 and TRBJ2-7, is KAGVTQTPRYLIKTRGQQVTLSCSPISGHRSVSWYQQTPGQGLQFLFEYFSETQRNKGNFPGRFSGRQFSNSRSEMNVSTLELGDSALYLCASSLAAGGTYEQYFGPGTRLTVT.

This clonotype was seen repeatedly, ten times or more. The rearrangement uses TRBV4-3 and TRBJ1-4; a possible D gene is TRBD1 (6 bases). The germline V and J ends were trimmed by 3 bases and 7 bases, with 15 bases remaining between them. The germline CDR1 and CDR2 sequences are LGHNA and YSLEER. The CDR3 totals 15 residues. The CDR3 spells CASSHVLGGGEKLFF. Written as DNA, the CDR3 is TGCGCCAGCAGCCATGTACTCGGAGGGGGTGAAAAACTGTTTTTT.

This clonotype was counted between two and nine times. The rearrangement links TRBV7-6 to TRBJ2-1; D may be TRBD2 (5 bases). The CDR3 has 15 residues. V dropped 1 base and J dropped 10 bases, with 17 bases sitting between them. Germline CDR1 SGHVS, CDR2 FNYEAQ. Written as DNA, the CDR3 is TGTGCCAGCAGCTTAGAGCGGTTAGGGAAGTTCGAGCAGTTCTTC. Amino acid sequence: CASSLERLGKFEQFF.

J is TRBJ2-5 and V is TRBV20-1; D is uncertain. The CDR3 consists of 12 residues. V was trimmed by 1 base and J by 5 bases, leaving 8 bases between them. The germline V gene encodes CDR1 DFQATT and CDR2 SNEGSKA (reference sequence). Here the CDR3 DNA reads TGCAGTGCTAGAGCGGGTACCGAGACCCAGTACTTC. It codes for CSARAGTETQYF.

This clonotype was seen repeatedly, ten times or more. The CDR3 region is CSAREVGRAYNEQFF. CDR3 DNA: TGCAGTGCTAGAGAGGTCGGGAGGGCCTACAATGAGCAGTTCTTC. The chain is built from TRBV20-1 and TRBJ2-1, with 8 bases fitting TRBD2. Germline assignment: CDR1 DFQATT and CDR2 SNEGSKA (reference sequence). This CDR3 contains 15 residues. Trimming removed 0 bases from V and 2 bases from J; junction bases left unmatched: 3.

This clonotype was seen a handful of times. This rearrangement joins TRBV5-1 to TRBJ2-1, with D unresolved. This CDR3 is built from 17 residues. The V gene lost 0 bases and the J gene lost 0 bases, with 13 bases spanning the gap. Germline-derived CDR1 and CDR2 are SGHRS and YFSETQ. CDR3 DNA sequence: TGCGCCAGCAGCTTGGTCGTAGCCCCTAGCTCCTACAATGAGCAGTTCTTC. It encodes CASSLVVAPSSYNEQFF.

In its sample, this clonotype was seen a few times. This rearrangement joins TRBV7-6 to TRBJ1-2; 7 bases agree with TRBD1. The junction had 5 bases not matched to a gene; V was cut back by 4 bases and J by 0 bases. The CDR3 consists of 15 residues. Germline CDR1 reads SGHVS; CDR2 reads FNYEAQ. This CDR3 is CASSSRQGSNYGYTF. CDR3 sequence (DNA): TGTGCCAGCAGCTCCAGACAGGGTTCTAACTATGGCTACACCTTC.

This clonotype has ten or more counts. The chain joins TRBV6-1 to TRBJ2-5, with TRBD2 matching 9 bases. CDR1 and CDR2 (germline): MNHNS, SASEGT. There are 14 residues in the CDR3. J lost 5 bases, V lost 11 bases, and 12 bases had no gene match. The CDR3 reads CAGDSGSGVETQYF. Here the CDR3 DNA reads TGTGCCGGGGATAGCGGGAGTGGGGTGGAGACCCAGTACTTC.

The chain recombines TRBV20-1 with TRBJ2-3; 8 bases fit TRBD2. V lost 2 bases, J lost 2 bases, and 6 bases stayed unmatched. The CDR3 extends over 15 amino acids. CDR1 is DFQATT, CDR2 SNEGSKA, per germline (reference sequence). The CDR3, as DNA: TGCAGTGCTAGAAAAACACTAGCGGCCACAGATACGCAGTATTTT. This codes for CSARKTLAATDTQYF.

This clonotype was seen a few times. The chain joins TRBV4-3 to TRBJ2-1, with 8 bases matching TRBD1. After removal of 1 base from V and 5 bases from J, the junction contained 4 bases not matched to a gene. The CDR3 extends over 15 amino acids. Germline V gene data show CDR1 as LGHNA and CDR2 as YSLEER. CDR3 protein: CASSQADRDDNEQFF. For the CDR3, the DNA is TGCGCCAGCAGCCAAGCGGACAGGGACGACAATGAGCAGTTCTTC.

This clonotype was observed at least ten times. This rearrangement joins TRBV14 to TRBJ2-1, with D maybe TRBD2 (7 bases). The V gene's germline CDR1 is SGHDN and CDR2 FVKESK. CDR3 length equals 18 residues. V was pared by 4 bases and J by 5 bases, with 24 bases between. The CDR3 coding sequence is TGTGCCAGCAGCCCGAGGAGGGGGGTGCGGGAGTCCAACAATGAGCAGTTCTTC. This codes for CASSPRRGVRESNNEQFF.

This clonotype was found a few times. The chain employs TRBV7-2 and TRBJ2-1, with D tentatively TRBD2 (6 bases). V lost 1 base, J lost 7 bases, and 11 bases lay in between. Per the germline V gene, CDR1 is SGHTA and CDR2 is FQGNSA. This CDR3 comprises 14 residues. CDR3 amino acids: CASSLGRESNEQFF. CDR3 nucleotide sequence: TGTGCCAGCAGCTTAGGGAGGGAAAGTAATGAGCAGTTCTTC.

Ten or more counts support this clonotype. The chain uses TRBV4-3 and TRBJ2-1; TRBD2 aligns across 9 bases. The CDR3 covers 15 residues. Germline CDR1 reads LGHNA; CDR2 reads YSLEER. Trimming took 3 bases from V and 2 from J; bases not matched to a gene: 2. The CDR3 loop is CASSQTSGTYNEQFF. CDR3 bases: TGCGCCAGCAGCCAGACTAGCGGTACCTACAATGAGCAGTTCTTC.

The chain carries TRBV20-1 and TRBJ2-1; 8 nucleotides align to TRBD2. The germline CDR1 and CDR2 sequences are DFQATT and SNEGSKA (reference sequence). The CDR3 consists of 18 residues. The trim removed 1 base at V and 0 bases at J, leaving 11 bases unmatched. This CDR3 is CSARGWGGGLSSYNEQFF. The CDR3 nucleotides are TGCAGTGCTAGAGGTTGGGGCGGGGGGCTGAGCTCCTACAATGAGCAGTTCTTC.